This T cell receptor beta chain was sequenced during a study of CD8+ T cells in alopecia areata. As to treatment: oral pan-JAK inhibitor, 5-10 mg twice daily. Following RNA extraction, reverse transcription yielded cDNA that acted as the sequencing template. Only in-frame clones appear in the TCRdb table, and some are missing; sequencing was by immunoSEQ multiplex PCR. The sample has more than 200,000 clones; roughly 40% are singletons. The CDR3 consists of 15 residues. V gave up 8 bases and J gave up 0 bases, with 15 bases separating them. Looked up from germline, CDR1 is MDHEN and CDR2 is SYDVKM. This clone was observed a few times.

V is TRBV28 and J is TRBJ2-3, with D possibly being TRBD1 (6 bases). This TCR derives from a human donor with alopecia areata. The sequencing here drew on CD4+ T cells sorted from blood, taken at roughly week 36, from a patient treated with tofacitinib. The chain's CDR3 is CASVPRGTSTDTQYF. In DNA form, the CDR3 reads TGTGCCAGCGTGCCCAGGGGAACTAGCACAGATACGCAGTATTTT.